This TCR beta chain originates from a study of blood T cell repertoires in COVID-19. Looking at the study overall: In each case, the material was cDNA or gDNA derived from T cells, B-cell-depleted T cells, or PBMCs.

The CDR3 spans 14 residues. With 1 base removed from V and 4 bases from J, the gap between germline ends came to 8 bases. Per germline, CDR1 KGHDR and CDR2 SFDVKD. Assay: immunoSEQ multiplex PCR; the TCRdb copy retains only in-frame clones and omits some. The sample records some 42,000 clones, 92% being singletons. The chain links TRBV24-1 to TRBJ2-3, with TRBD1 as a possible D gene (5 bases). The sequence came from a man aged 50 to 60 with active COVID-19. The sequenced material came from peripheral blood. Written as DNA, the CDR3 is TGTGCCACCAGTGATTTTGGGGCGGCAGATACGCAGTATTTT. This sequence encodes CATSDFGAADTQYF.